This T cell receptor beta chain was identified during a study of blood T cell repertoires in COVID-19. Study information: Samples representing acute and convalescent COVID-19 were sourced from the United States, Italy and Spain.

Original handling: Reference gene primer amplification in the assay estimated nucleated cell counts. The repertoire was sequenced with immunoSEQ multiplex PCR; TCRdb's copy has only in-frame clones and lacks some. That table supplies the V and J calls and clone size; D and trimming were determined from the DNA. This sample yields some 400,000 clones, of which more than 70% are seen a single time; under 11% belongs to the top ten. From germline, CDR1 is SGHNT and CDR2 YYREEE (reference sequence). This CDR3 contains 16 residues. The trim removed 4 bases at V and 5 bases at J, leaving 11 bases unmatched. Seattle participants joined during active infection and were tracked over time.

This chain links TRBV5-4 with TRBJ2-7; 11 bases fit TRBD2. Sequenced sample: peripheral blood. The receptor's source is a woman aged 30 to 39 with COVID-19, enrolled during active disease. CDR3 in amino acids: CASSLGLAGGSHEQYF. The CDR3 DNA reads as TGTGCCAGCAGCCTCGGGCTAGCGGGAGGTTCTCACGAGCAGTACTTC.